The clone carrying this TCR beta chain was found a few times. The entry originates in a study of blood T cell repertoires in COVID-19. The J segment lost 5 bases and the V segment lost 3 bases, leaving 8 bases of the junction unmatched. The germline CDR1 and CDR2 sequences are LGHNA and YNFKEQ. This CDR3 has 16 amino acids. The assay was immunoSEQ multiplex PCR, and TCRdb's table has in-frame clones only and misses some. Counted here are 110,000 to 150,000 clones, over 70% occurring once; the ten biggest clones make up approximately 3.5%. The specimen was peripheral blood. This sequence originates from a man aged 65 to 85 who had recovered from COVID-19. The chain couples TRBV4-2 to TRBJ2-7, with TRBD1 matching over 12 bases. CDR3 nucleotides: TGTGCCAGCAGCCAGGAGGGGACAGGGGGCGGACACGAGCAGTACTTC. It is translated as CASSQEGTGGGHEQYF.